This entry lists 9 T cell receptor beta chains sequenced from one sample in a study of preoperative IRX-2 immunotherapy in early breast cancer. The assay was immunoSEQ multiplex PCR, and TCRdb's table has in-frame clones only and misses some. Counted here are 35,000 to 55,000 clones, less than 95% occurring once; the ten biggest clones make up roughly 1.6%. The treatment here: preoperative locoregional IRX-2 cytokine immunotherapy. The sample here was tumor tissue, taken after IRX-2 immunotherapy. Receptor source: a human donor with breast cancer.

The chain is built from TRBV11-3 and TRBJ2-3; maybe TRBD2 (5 bases). CDR3 length: 12 residues. The germline V gene encodes CDR1 SGHNT and CDR2 YENEEA. The V gene lost 5 bases and the J gene lost 5 bases, with 8 bases spanning the gap. The CDR3 region has the DNA TGTGCCAGCAGCCCCGAGGGAGATACGCAGTATTTT. It encodes CASSPEGDTQYF.

The rearrangement uses TRBV29-1 and TRBJ2-3; D unclear. This CDR3 comprises 14 residues. Germline V lookup: CDR1 SQVTM, CDR2 ANQGSEA. In DNA form, the CDR3 reads TGCGAGCCGCGTCTTGGCGGTGGCACAGATACGCAGTATTTT. This encodes CEPRLGGGTDTQYF.

In this sample, this clone turned up once. This sequence joins TRBV7-7 and TRBJ2-5; 8 nucleotides match TRBD1. Trimming at V came to 1 base and at J to 1 base, leaving 5 bases not matched to a gene. Per the germline V gene, CDR1 is SSHAT and CDR2 is FNYEAQ (reference sequence). The CDR3 runs 16 residues. The CDR3 sequence: CASSLGTGNLQETQYF. In DNA, the CDR3 is TGTGCCAGCAGCTTAGGGACAGGGAACCTCCAAGAGACCCAGTACTTC.

This chain uses TRBV10-2 with TRBJ1-3, with unresolved D. Germline V gene data show CDR1 as WSHSY and CDR2 as SAAADI. The CDR3 runs 15 residues. The V gene lost 4 bases and the J gene lost 3 bases, with 13 bases spanning the gap. The CDR3: CASSGAEDFGNTIYF. In nucleotides, the CDR3 is TGCGCCAGCAGTGGGGCCGAAGATTTTGGAAACACCATATATTTT.

The rearrangement uses TRBV4-1 and TRBJ2-2; D call uncertain. Trimming took off 1 base at V and 2 bases at J, with 11 bases between the two ends. This CDR3 spans 16 amino acids. CDR1 and CDR2 from the germline V gene are MGHRA and YSYEKL. CDR3: CASSQAIRYNTGELFF. CDR3 DNA sequence: TGCGCCAGCAGCCAAGCGATCAGATATAACACCGGGGAGCTGTTTTTT.

The chain carries TRBV6-5 and TRBJ1-6, with TRBD1 as a possible D gene (5 bases). This CDR3 region has 13 residues. The germline V gene encodes CDR1 MNHEY and CDR2 SVGAGI. V was clipped by 8 bases and J by 10 bases, with 15 bases between them. CDR3 region: CASQTDGWSPLHF. CDR3 nucleotides: TGTGCCAGCCAGACAGATGGATGGTCACCCCTCCACTTT.

The chain has TRBV7-8 and TRBJ1-5, with a tentative D call TRBD1 (6 bases). The CDR3 loop spans 15 amino acids. V was shortened by 3 bases and J by 6 bases, with 15 bases between the two germline ends. In germline, CDR1 is SGHVS, CDR2 FQNEAQ. The CDR3: CASSFGNTGFQPQHF. Here the CDR3 DNA reads TGTGCCAGCAGCTTCGGCAATACAGGGTTTCAGCCCCAGCATTTT.

The chain is built from TRBV9 and TRBJ1-5; the match to TRBD1 covers 8 bases. J lost 7 bases, V lost 4 bases, and 13 bases had no gene match. This CDR3 is 16 amino acids long. Germline V gene lookup returns CDR1 SGDLS and CDR2 YYNGEE. This CDR3 reads CASSPIRGPGRQPQHF. The CDR3 DNA follows: TGTGCCAGCAGCCCTATCAGGGGGCCTGGGAGACAGCCCCAGCATTTT.

This sequence joins TRBV5-1 and TRBJ1-2; D is unclear. CDR1 is SGHRS and CDR2 is YFSETQ in the germline V gene. The CDR3 loop spans 13 amino acids. The V end was cut by 0 bases, the J end by 2 bases, with 5 bases between. CDR3 sequence reads: CASSLVENYGYTF. CDR3 nucleotide sequence: TGCGCCAGCAGCTTGGTGGAGAACTATGGCTACACCTTC.